The source of this T cell receptor beta chain is a study of T cell responses to AZD1222 COVID-19 vaccine. Generated by immunoSEQ multiplex PCR, the TCRdb table keeps only in-frame clones and is missing some. The table records roughly 28,000 clones, 85% to 95% of them present only once. Germline V gene data show CDR1 as SGHRS and CDR2 as YFSETQ. The CDR3 consists of 13 residues. Trimming shortened V by 0 bases and J by 6 bases, and 9 bases separated the two germline ends. V is TRBV5-1 and J is TRBJ1-2; D is unclear. This TCR was sampled from an adult in good health. The sample consisted of peripheral blood, taken on day 0 of AZD1222 vaccination. Here the CDR3 reads CASSLAAGNGYTF. The CDR3 coding sequence is TGCGCCAGCAGCTTGGCCGCGGGGAATGGCTACACCTTC. The full variable domain, completed using reference TRBV5-1 and TRBJ1-2, is KAGVTQTPRYLIKTRGQQVTLSCSPISGHRSVSWYQQTPGQGLQFLFEYFSETQRNKGNFPGRFSGRQFSNSRSEMNVSTLELGDSALYLCASSLAAGNGYTFGSGTRLTVV.